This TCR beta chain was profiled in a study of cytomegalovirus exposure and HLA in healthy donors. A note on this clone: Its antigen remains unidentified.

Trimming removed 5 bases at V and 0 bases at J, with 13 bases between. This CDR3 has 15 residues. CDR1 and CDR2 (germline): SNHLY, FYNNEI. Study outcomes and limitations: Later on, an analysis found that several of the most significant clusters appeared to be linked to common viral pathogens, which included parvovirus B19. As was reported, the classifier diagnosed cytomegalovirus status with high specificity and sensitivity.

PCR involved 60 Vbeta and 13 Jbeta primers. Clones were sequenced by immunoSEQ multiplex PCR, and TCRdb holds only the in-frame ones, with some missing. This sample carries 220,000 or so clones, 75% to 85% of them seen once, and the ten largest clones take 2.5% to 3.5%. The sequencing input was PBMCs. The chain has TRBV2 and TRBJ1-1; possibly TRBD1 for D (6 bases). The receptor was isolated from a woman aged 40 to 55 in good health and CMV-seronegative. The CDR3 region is CASSPGQTMNTEAFF. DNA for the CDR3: TGTGCCAGCAGTCCCGGACAGACTATGAACACTGAAGCTTTCTTT.